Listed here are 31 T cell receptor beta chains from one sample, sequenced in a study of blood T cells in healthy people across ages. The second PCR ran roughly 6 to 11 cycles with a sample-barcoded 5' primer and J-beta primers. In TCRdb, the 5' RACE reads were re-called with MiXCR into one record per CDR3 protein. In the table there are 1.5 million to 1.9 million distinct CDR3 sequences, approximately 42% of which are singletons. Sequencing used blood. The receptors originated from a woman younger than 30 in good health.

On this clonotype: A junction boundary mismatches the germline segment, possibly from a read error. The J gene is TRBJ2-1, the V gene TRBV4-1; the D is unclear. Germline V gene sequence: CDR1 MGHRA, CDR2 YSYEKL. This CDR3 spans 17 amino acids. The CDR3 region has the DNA TGCGCCAGCAGCCAAGAAGGCCCCCTATCGCTCCGCAATGGGCAGTTCTTC. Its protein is CASSQEGPLSLRNGQFF.

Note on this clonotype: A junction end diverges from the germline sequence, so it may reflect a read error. The CDR3 loop is CASQPTSVGSNRPQHF. CDR3 nucleotide sequence: TGTGCCAGCCAACCGACTTCAGTCGGGTCAAATCGGCCCCAGCATTTT. The rearrangement uses TRBV6-5 and TRBJ1-5; D is unresolved. Germline-derived CDR1 and CDR2 are MNHEY and SVGAGI. The CDR3 contains 16 residues.

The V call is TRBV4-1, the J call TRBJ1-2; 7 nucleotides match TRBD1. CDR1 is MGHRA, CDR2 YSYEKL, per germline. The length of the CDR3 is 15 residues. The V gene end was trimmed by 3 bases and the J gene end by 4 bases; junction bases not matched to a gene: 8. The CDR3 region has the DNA TGCGCCAGCAGCCAGGTTGCCGGGACAGCCTATGGCTACACCTTC. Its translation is CASSQVAGTAYGYTF.

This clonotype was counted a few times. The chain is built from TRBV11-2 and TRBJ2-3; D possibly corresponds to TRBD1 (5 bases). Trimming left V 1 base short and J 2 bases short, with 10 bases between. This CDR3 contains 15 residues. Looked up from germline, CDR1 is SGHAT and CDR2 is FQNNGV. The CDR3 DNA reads TGTGCCAGCAGCTTAGGGCAGGGATTCACAGATACGCAGTATTTT. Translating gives CASSLGQGFTDTQYF.

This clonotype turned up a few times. The CDR3 sequence is CASSLNGGPQHF. Written as DNA, the CDR3 is TGTGCCAGCAGCTTAAATGGCGGGCCCCAGCATTTT. The chain carries TRBV7-2 and TRBJ1-5; the D is unclear. The length of the CDR3 is 12 residues. V was pared by 2 bases and J by 9 bases, with 8 bases between. CDR1 is SGHTA, CDR2 FQGNSA, per germline.

Here the CDR3 reads CASSGNRGNEQFF. For the CDR3, the DNA is TGTGCCAGCAGTGGGAACAGAGGGAATGAGCAGTTCTTC. The chain is built from TRBV3-1 and TRBJ2-1; tentative D call: TRBD2 (5 bases). Per germline, CDR1 LGHDT and CDR2 YNNKEL (reference sequence). This CDR3 is built from 13 residues. Trimming removed 6 bases at V and 7 bases at J, with 13 bases between.

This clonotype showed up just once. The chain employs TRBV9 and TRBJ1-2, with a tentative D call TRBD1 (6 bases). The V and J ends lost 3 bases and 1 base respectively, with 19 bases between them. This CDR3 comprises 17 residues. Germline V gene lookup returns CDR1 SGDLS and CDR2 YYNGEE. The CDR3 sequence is CASSATRQAGGNYGYTF. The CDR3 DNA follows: TGTGCCAGCAGCGCGACCCGACAGGCTGGGGGTAACTATGGCTACACCTTC.

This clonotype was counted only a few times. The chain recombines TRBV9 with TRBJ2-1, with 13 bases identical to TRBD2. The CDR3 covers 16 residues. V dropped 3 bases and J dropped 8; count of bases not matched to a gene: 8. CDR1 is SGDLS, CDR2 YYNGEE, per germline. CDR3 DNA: TGTGCCAGCAGCGACTGGACTAGCGGGAGTTCCCATGAGCAGTTCTTC. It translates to CASSDWTSGSSHEQFF.

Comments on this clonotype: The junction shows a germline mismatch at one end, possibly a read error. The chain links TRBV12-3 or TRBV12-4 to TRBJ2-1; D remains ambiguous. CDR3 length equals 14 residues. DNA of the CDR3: TGTGCAAGCAGTTTTAACGGTCCTAACAATGAGCAGTTCTTC. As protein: CASSFNGPNNEQFF.

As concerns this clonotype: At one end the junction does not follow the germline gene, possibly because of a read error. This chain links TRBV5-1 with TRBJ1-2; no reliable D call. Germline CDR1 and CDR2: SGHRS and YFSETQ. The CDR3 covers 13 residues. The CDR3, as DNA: TGCGCCAGCAGTTTGGACGACGTGTATGGCTACACCTTC. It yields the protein CASSLDDVYGYTF. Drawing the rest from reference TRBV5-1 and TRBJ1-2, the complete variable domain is KAGVTQTPRYLIKTRGQQVTLSCSPISGHRSVSWYQQTPGQGLQFLFEYFSETQRNKGNFPGRFSGRQFSNSRSEMNVSTLELGDSALYLCASSLDDVYGYTFGSGTRLTVV.

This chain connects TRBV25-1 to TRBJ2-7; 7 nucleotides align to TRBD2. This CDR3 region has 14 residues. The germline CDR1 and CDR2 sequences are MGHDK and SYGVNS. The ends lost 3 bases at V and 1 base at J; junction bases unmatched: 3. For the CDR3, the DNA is TGTGCCAGCAGTGAGGGGGGGAAATCCTACGAGCAGTACTTC. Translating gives CASSEGGKSYEQYF.

The CDR3: CASSLAPPRQFF. CDR3 in DNA: TGTGCCAGCAGCTTAGCGCCCCCTAGGCAGTTCTTC. The gene calls are TRBV7-9 and TRBJ2-1; no firm D call. Germline loops: CDR1 SEHNR, CDR2 FQNEAQ (reference sequence). CDR3 length: 12 residues. Trimming took 0 bases from V and 12 from J, leaving 9 bases between them.

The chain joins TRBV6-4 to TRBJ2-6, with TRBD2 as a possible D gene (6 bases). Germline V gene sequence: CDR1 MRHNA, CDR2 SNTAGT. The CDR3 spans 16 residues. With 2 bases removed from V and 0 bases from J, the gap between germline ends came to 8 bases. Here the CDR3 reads CASSDNGGSGANVLTF. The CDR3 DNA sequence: TGTGCCAGCAGTGACAACGGGGGCTCTGGGGCCAACGTCCTGACTTTC.

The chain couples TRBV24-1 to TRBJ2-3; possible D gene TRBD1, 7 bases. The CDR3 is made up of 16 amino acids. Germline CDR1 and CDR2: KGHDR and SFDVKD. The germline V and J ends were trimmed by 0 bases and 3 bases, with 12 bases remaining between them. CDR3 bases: TGTGCCACCAGTGATTTGCCAGGGGGGAGTACAGATACGCAGTATTTT. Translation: CATSDLPGGSTDTQYF.

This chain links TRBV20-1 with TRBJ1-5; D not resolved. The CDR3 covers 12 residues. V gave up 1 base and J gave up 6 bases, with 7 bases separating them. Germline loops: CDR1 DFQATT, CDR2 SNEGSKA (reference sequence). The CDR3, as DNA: TGCAGTGCTAGAGTGGGGATTCAGCCCCAGCATTTT. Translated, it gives CSARVGIQPQHF.

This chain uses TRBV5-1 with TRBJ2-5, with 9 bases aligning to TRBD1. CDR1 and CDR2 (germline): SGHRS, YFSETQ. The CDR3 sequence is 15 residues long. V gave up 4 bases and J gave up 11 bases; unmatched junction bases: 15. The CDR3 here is CASSPPGQGDNEQYF. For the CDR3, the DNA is TGCGCCAGCAGCCCTCCGGGACAGGGTGACAATGAGCAGTACTTC.

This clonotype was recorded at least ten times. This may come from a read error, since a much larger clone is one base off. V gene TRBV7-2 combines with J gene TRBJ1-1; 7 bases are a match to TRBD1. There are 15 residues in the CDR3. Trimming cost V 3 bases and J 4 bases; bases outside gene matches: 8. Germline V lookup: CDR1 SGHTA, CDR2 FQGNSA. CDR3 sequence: CASSFATRQGTEAFF. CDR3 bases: TGTGCCAGCAGCTTTGCGACGCGACAGGGCACTGAAGCTTTCTTT. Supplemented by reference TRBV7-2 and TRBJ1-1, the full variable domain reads GAGVSQSPSNKVTEKGKDVELRCDPISGHTALYWYRQSLGQGLEFLIYFQGNSAPDKSGLPSDRFSAERTGGSVSTLTIQRTQQEDSAVYLCASSFATRQGTEAFFGQGTRLTVV.

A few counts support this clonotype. The CDR3 protein is CASSRYGTGYNEQFF. For the CDR3, the DNA is TGTGCCAGCAGCCGATACGGGACAGGGTATAATGAGCAGTTCTTC. The genes are TRBV13 and TRBJ2-1, with 9 bases that match TRBD1. The V gene's germline CDR1 is PRHDT and CDR2 FYEKMQ (reference sequence). CDR3 length: 15 amino acids. With V trimmed by 5 bases and J by 7 bases, 9 bases remained unmatched.

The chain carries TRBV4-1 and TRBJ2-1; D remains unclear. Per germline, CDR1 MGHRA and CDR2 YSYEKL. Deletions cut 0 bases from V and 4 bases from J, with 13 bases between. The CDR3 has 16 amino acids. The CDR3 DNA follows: TGCGCCAGCAGCCAAGAACCCGTGGCAGTTTACAATGAGCAGTTCTTC. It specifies CASSQEPVAVYNEQFF.

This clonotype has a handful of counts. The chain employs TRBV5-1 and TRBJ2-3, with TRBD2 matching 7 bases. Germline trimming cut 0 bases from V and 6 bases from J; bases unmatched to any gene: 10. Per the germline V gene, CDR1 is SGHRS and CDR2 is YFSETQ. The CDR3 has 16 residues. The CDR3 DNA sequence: TGCGCCAGCAGCTTGGACGGGAGGACTATTCGGGATACGCAGTATTTT. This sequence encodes CASSLDGRTIRDTQYF. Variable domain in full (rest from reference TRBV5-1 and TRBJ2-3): KAGVTQTPRYLIKTRGQQVTLSCSPISGHRSVSWYQQTPGQGLQFLFEYFSETQRNKGNFPGRFSGRQFSNSRSEMNVSTLELGDSALYLCASSLDGRTIRDTQYFGPGTRLTVL.

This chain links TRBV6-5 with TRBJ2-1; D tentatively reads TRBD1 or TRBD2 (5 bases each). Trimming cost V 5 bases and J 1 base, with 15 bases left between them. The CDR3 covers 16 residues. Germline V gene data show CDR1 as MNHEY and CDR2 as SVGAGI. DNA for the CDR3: TGTGCCAGCAGTAGGGACCCGGACTTTTCCTACAATGAGCAGTTCTTC. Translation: CASSRDPDFSYNEQFF.

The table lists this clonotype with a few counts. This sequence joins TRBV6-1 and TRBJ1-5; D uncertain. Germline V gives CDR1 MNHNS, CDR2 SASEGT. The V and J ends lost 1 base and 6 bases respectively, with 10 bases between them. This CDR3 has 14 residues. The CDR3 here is CASSEDPTFQPQHF. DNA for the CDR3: TGTGCCAGCAGTGAAGATCCGACATTTCAGCCCCAGCATTTT.

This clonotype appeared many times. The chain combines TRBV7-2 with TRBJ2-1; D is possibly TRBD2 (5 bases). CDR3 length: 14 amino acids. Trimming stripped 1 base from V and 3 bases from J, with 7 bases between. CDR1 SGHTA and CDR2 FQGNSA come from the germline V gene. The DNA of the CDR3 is TGTGCCAGCAGCTTAGGGACTTTCTACAATGAGCAGTTCTTC. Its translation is CASSLGTFYNEQFF.

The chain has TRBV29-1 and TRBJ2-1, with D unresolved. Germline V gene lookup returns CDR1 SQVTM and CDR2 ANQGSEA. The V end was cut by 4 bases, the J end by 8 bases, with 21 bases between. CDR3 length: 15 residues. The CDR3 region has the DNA TGCAGCGTTGGCCCCCGATTGGCCCCACGAGATGAGCAGTTCTTC. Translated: CSVGPRLAPRDEQFF.

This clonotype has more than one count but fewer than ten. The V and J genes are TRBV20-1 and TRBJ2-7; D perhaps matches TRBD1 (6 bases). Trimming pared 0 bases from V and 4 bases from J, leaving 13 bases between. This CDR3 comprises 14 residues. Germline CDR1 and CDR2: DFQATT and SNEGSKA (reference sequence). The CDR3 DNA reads TGCAGTGCTAGAGACTGGCCAGACAGGTACGAGCAGTACTTC. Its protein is CSARDWPDRYEQYF.

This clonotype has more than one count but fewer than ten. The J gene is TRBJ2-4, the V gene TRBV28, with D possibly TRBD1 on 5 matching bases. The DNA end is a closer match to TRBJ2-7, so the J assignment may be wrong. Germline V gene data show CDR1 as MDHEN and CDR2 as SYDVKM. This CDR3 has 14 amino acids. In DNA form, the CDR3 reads TGTGCCAGCAGTTTAGGGGCAAGCAGGTACGAGCAGTACTTC. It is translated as CASSLGASRYEQYF.

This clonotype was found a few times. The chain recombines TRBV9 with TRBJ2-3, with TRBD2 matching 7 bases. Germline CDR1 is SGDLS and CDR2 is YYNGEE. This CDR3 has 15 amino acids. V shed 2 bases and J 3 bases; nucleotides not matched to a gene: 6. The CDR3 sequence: CASSVGGGPTDTQYF. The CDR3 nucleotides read TGTGCCAGCAGCGTTGGGGGAGGGCCTACAGATACGCAGTATTTT. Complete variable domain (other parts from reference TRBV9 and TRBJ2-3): DSGVTQTPKHLITATGQRVTLRCSPRSGDLSVYWYQQSLDQGLQFLIQYYNGEERAKGNILERFSAQQFPDLHSELNLSSLELGDSALYFCASSVGGGPTDTQYFGPGTRLTVL.

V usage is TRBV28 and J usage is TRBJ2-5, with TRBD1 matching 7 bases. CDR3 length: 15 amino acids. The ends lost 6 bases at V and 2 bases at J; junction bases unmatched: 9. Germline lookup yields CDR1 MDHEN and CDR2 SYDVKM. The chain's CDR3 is CASRYSGQAQETQYF. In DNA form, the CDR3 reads TGTGCCAGCAGATATTCCGGACAGGCACAAGAGACCCAGTACTTC.

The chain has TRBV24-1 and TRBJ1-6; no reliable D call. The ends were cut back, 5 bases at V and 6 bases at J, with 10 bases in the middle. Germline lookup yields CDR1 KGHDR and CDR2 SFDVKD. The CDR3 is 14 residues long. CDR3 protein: CATSAGSSNSPLHF. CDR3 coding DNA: TGTGCCACCAGTGCCGGGTCCAGTAATTCACCCCTCCACTTT.

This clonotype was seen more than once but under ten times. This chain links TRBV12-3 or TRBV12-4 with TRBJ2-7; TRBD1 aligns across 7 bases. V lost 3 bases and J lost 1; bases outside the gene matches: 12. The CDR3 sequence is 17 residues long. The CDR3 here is CASSFDRRDSPSYEQYF. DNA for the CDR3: TGTGCCAGCAGTTTTGATCGTCGGGACAGCCCTTCCTACGAGCAGTACTTC.

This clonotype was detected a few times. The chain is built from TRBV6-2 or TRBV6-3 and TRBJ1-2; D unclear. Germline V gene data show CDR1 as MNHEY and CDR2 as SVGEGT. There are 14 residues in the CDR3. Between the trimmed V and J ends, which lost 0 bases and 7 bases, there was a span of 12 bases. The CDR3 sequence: CASSYSSRWSGYTF. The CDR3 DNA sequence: TGTGCCAGCAGTTACTCTTCCCGGTGGTCTGGCTACACCTTC.